The 25 T cell receptor beta chains below were found in one sample sequenced in a study of identical twins. Each CDR3 protein gets one entry after TCRdb re-called the 5' RACE reads with MiXCR. This sample has 420,000 or so distinct CDR3 sequences, with around 20% found just once. Source material: naive T cells sorted from blood. Receptors originate from a man between 45 and 60 years old in good health.

The V call is TRBV20-1, the J call TRBJ2-3; 8 bases map to TRBD1. CDR3 length: 15 amino acids. The V gene's germline CDR1 is DFQATT and CDR2 SNEGSKA (reference sequence). Trimming removed 6 bases from V and 4 bases from J; junction bases left unmatched: 12. CDR3 region: CSAPPSDRVSDTQYF. The CDR3 DNA is TGCAGTGCCCCGCCTTCGGACAGGGTCTCAGATACGCAGTATTTT.

This clonotype has only a few counts. The rearrangement links TRBV11-1 to TRBJ2-2, with 10 bases that match TRBD1. V lost 4 bases, J lost 5 bases, and 7 bases stayed unmatched. Germline V gene data show CDR1 as SGHAT and CDR2 as FQDESV (reference sequence). The CDR3 consists of 16 residues. For the CDR3, the DNA is TGTGCCAGCAGCTATTCCGGGACAGGGGTTACCGGGGAGCTGTTTTTT. Translating gives CASSYSGTGVTGELFF.

As DNA, the CDR3 is TGCGCCAGCAGCTTGGGAATCGTCGGCCTCTCCTACGAGCAGTACTTC. It codes for CASSLGIVGLSYEQYF. The chain uses TRBV5-1 and TRBJ2-7; D gene unclear. The CDR3 has 16 residues. Trimming pared 0 bases from V and 0 bases from J, leaving 13 bases between. CDR1 and CDR2 (germline): SGHRS, YFSETQ. The variable domain in full, completed from reference TRBV5-1 and TRBJ2-7, reads KAGVTQTPRYLIKTRGQQVTLSCSPISGHRSVSWYQQTPGQGLQFLFEYFSETQRNKGNFPGRFSGRQFSNSRSEMNVSTLELGDSALYLCASSLGIVGLSYEQYFGPGTRLTVT.

V usage is TRBV12-3 or TRBV12-4 and J usage is TRBJ1-2; 7 bases map to TRBD1. V trimming: 2 bases; J trimming: 4 bases; junction bases outside the gene matches: 13. The CDR3 is made up of 17 amino acids. The CDR3 DNA sequence: TGTGCCAGCAGTTTAATCACCTCACAGGGGCCTCTCTATGGCTACACCTTC. The encoded protein is CASSLITSQGPLYGYTF.

The gene calls are TRBV6-1 and TRBJ1-2; D not resolved. CDR3 length equals 13 residues. Germline assignment: CDR1 MNHNS and CDR2 SASEGT. The V gene lost 6 bases and the J gene lost 4 bases, with 12 bases spanning the gap. The CDR3 reads CASRPGAAYGYTF. CDR3 sequence (DNA): TGTGCCAGCAGGCCAGGAGCAGCCTATGGCTACACCTTC.

This clonotype was detected many times. The chain links TRBV27 to TRBJ1-6; 8 bases are a match to TRBD1. The V segment lost 5 bases and the J segment 9 bases; nucleotides outside the gene matches: 9. Germline V gene data show CDR1 as MNHEY and CDR2 as SMNVEV (reference sequence). This CDR3 comprises 15 residues. The CDR3 protein is CASSPGTGMSSPLHF. CDR3 bases: TGTGCCAGCAGTCCGGGGACAGGAATGAGTTCACCCCTCCACTTT.

This clonotype has only a few counts. The chain has TRBV19 and TRBJ1-5; the D gene is possibly TRBD1 (6 bases). V was pared by 3 bases and J by 2 bases, with 8 bases between. Looked up from germline, CDR1 is LNHDA and CDR2 is SQIVND (reference sequence). CDR3 length: 14 amino acids. DNA for the CDR3: TGTGCCAGTAGTATGGGGGCCGGCAATCAGCCCCAGCATTTT. Protein: CASSMGAGNQPQHF.

About this clonotype: The junction shows a germline mismatch at one end, possibly a read error. The genes are TRBV6-1 and TRBJ2-7; D might be TRBD1 (6 bases). This CDR3 contains 17 residues. CDR1 and CDR2 from the germline V gene are MNHNS and SASEGT. CDR3 bases: TGTGCCAGCACCCACGGAGGTGTCAGGGGATCCTCCGACGAGCAGTACTTC. Its translation: CASTHGGVRGSSDEQYF.

The genes are TRBV6-1 and TRBJ2-7; D not resolved. Trimming removed 6 bases at V and 6 bases at J, with 18 bases between. Germline CDR1 reads MNHNS; CDR2 reads SASEGT. This CDR3 is built from 14 residues. The CDR3 bases are TGTGCCAGCAGCCCGGCACGCGAAGTGGGCGAGCAGTACTTC. This codes for CASSPAREVGEQYF.

The chain carries TRBV11-2 and TRBJ2-1; 8 bases are shared with TRBD2. Unmatched junction bases numbered 8, after V lost 5 bases and J lost 8 bases. The CDR3 is 14 residues long. The germline CDR1 and CDR2 sequences are SGHAT and FQNNGV. The CDR3 loop reads CASSRKRGTYEQFF. CDR3 in DNA: TGTGCCAGCAGCCGGAAGCGGGGGACGTATGAGCAGTTCTTC.

The rearrangement joins TRBV5-1 to TRBJ2-6, with 7 bases identical to TRBD1. Germline CDR1 is SGHRS and CDR2 is YFSETQ. CDR3 length equals 16 residues. Losses at the gene ends were 4 bases for V and 0 bases for J; bases not matched to a gene: 4. DNA of the CDR3: TGCGCCAGCAGCCCGACAGGGAGCTCTGGGGCCAACGTCCTGACTTTC. Translating it yields CASSPTGSSGANVLTF.

This clonotype was observed a handful of times. The J gene is TRBJ2-4, the V gene TRBV5-1; 8 bases map to TRBD1. This CDR3 contains 14 residues. Per the germline V gene, CDR1 is SGHRS and CDR2 is YFSETQ. After removal of 4 bases from V and 6 bases from J, the junction contained 6 bases not matched to a gene. The CDR3 loop reads CASSGQGLLNIQYF. Written as DNA, the CDR3 is TGCGCCAGCAGCGGACAGGGACTTTTAAACATTCAGTACTTC.

The chain has TRBV6-5 and TRBJ2-3; D call uncertain. V gave up 2 bases and J gave up 0 bases, with 6 bases separating them. This CDR3 spans 14 amino acids. The germline gives CDR1 MNHEY, CDR2 SVGAGI. The CDR3 DNA follows: TGTGCCAGCAGTTACAGGCGAAGCACAGATACGCAGTATTTT. Translating it yields CASSYRRSTDTQYF.

The chain couples TRBV29-1 to TRBJ2-3; no definite D call. Germline loops: CDR1 SQVTM, CDR2 ANQGSEA. Trimming removed 7 bases from V and 0 bases from J, with 11 bases in between. This CDR3 has 13 residues. CDR3 loop: CSASVTSTDTQYF. The CDR3 region has the DNA TGCAGCGCCTCGGTAACTAGCACAGATACGCAGTATTTT.

The V and J genes are TRBV10-3 and TRBJ1-3; TRBD1 matches at 8 bases. V dropped 6 bases and J dropped 0; count of bases not matched to a gene: 4. The CDR3 length is 15 residues. CDR1 is ENHRY, CDR2 SYGVKD, per germline. The CDR3 reads CAIRQGAISGNTIYF. Written as DNA, the CDR3 is TGTGCCATCAGGCAGGGGGCCATCTCTGGAAACACCATATATTTT.

This chain uses TRBV7-2 with TRBJ2-1, with D unresolved. CDR1 SGHTA and CDR2 FQGNSA come from the germline V gene. There are 12 residues in the CDR3. Trimming shortened V by 1 base and J by 8 bases, and 6 bases separated the two germline ends. The CDR3 DNA reads TGTGCCAGCAGCTTAGATCTCTATGAGCAGTTCTTC. Encoded protein: CASSLDLYEQFF.

This clonotype was seen more than once but under ten times. The V call is TRBV20-1, the J call TRBJ2-7; weak D call: TRBD2 (5 bases). The CDR3 length is 11 residues. Trimming took 6 bases from V and 4 from J, leaving 10 bases between them. Germline-derived CDR1 and CDR2 are DFQATT and SNEGSKA (reference sequence). In DNA, the CDR3 is TGCAGTGCCCGGAGGAGATACGAGCAGTACTTC. This translates into CSARRRYEQYF.

V is TRBV28 and J is TRBJ2-7, with 10 bases aligning to TRBD2. Germline V gene sequence: CDR1 MDHEN, CDR2 SYDVKM. This CDR3 is built from 15 residues. V was pared by 7 bases and J by 1 base, with 7 bases of the junction left unmatched. CDR3 region: CASIPSGSSSYEQYF. Written as DNA, the CDR3 is TGTGCCAGCATCCCTAGCGGGAGCTCTTCCTACGAGCAGTACTTC.

V usage is TRBV6-1 and J usage is TRBJ2-7; TRBD2 matches at 10 bases. The CDR3 covers 15 residues. In germline, CDR1 is MNHNS, CDR2 SASEGT. V gave up 2 bases and J gave up 3 bases; unmatched junction bases: 4. The DNA of the CDR3 is TGTGCCAGCAGTGAAAGAGCTAGCGGGAGCTACGAGCAGTACTTC. Its translation: CASSERASGSYEQYF.

This clonotype was seen only a few times. This chain links TRBV3-1 with TRBJ2-3; 12 bases align to TRBD2. The length of the CDR3 is 18 residues. V gave up 4 bases and J gave up 1 base; unmatched junction bases: 9. Germline V gene sequence: CDR1 LGHDT, CDR2 YNNKEL (reference sequence). The CDR3 DNA reads as TGTGCCAGCAGCCCTCGACTAGCGGGGGTACCACGCACAGATACGCAGTATTTT. It yields the protein CASSPRLAGVPRTDTQYF.

This clonotype came up a few times. The CDR3 region is CASSLAVAPAGDIQYF. The DNA for the CDR3 is TGTGCCAGCAGCTTAGCGGTGGCCCCCGCCGGGGACATTCAGTACTTC. The rearrangement links TRBV11-2 to TRBJ2-4; TRBD2 is a possible D gene (5 bases). Germline CDR1 SGHAT, CDR2 FQNNGV. Trimming took 1 base from V and 8 from J, leaving 18 bases between them. There are 16 residues in the CDR3.

At least ten counts were recorded for this clonotype. The chain's CDR3 is CASSFSSGPLQETQYF. In nucleotides, the CDR3 is TGTGCCAGCAGCTTTTCCTCTGGACCGCTCCAAGAGACCCAGTACTTC. The chain carries TRBV11-2 and TRBJ2-5; D remains unclear. V was cut by 3 bases and J by 1 base, with 15 bases left in between. The CDR3 is 16 residues long. Germline lookup yields CDR1 SGHAT and CDR2 FQNNGV. Filled out from reference TRBV11-2 and TRBJ2-5, the complete variable domain reads EAGVAQSPRYKIIEKRQSVAFWCNPISGHATLYWYQQILGQGPKLLIQFQNNGVVDDSQLPKDRFSAERLKGVDSTLKIQPAKLEDSAVYLCASSFSSGPLQETQYFGPGTRLLVL.

This chain uses TRBV10-3 with TRBJ2-2; tentative D call: TRBD2 (5 bases). The germline V gene encodes CDR1 ENHRY and CDR2 SYGVKD. This CDR3 has 15 residues. V lost 3 bases and J 0 bases, leaving 8 bases between the germline ends. CDR3: CAISDPAANTGELFF. CDR3 DNA: TGTGCCATCAGTGACCCAGCGGCGAACACCGGGGAGCTGTTTTTT.

This clonotype was counted at least ten times. The chain has TRBV9 and TRBJ2-1; D gene ambiguous. Germline CDR1 is SGDLS and CDR2 is YYNGEE. V lost 3 bases and J lost 3, with 4 bases in between. The CDR3 spans 12 residues. In nucleotides, the CDR3 is TGTGCCAGCAGCGCAGACTACAATGAGCAGTTCTTC. Its protein product is CASSADYNEQFF.

The chain has TRBV20-1 and TRBJ2-7; D is unclear. Germline CDR1 DFQATT, CDR2 SNEGSKA (reference sequence). Trimming took off 3 bases at V and 4 bases at J, with 13 bases between the two ends. The CDR3 totals 13 residues. CDR3 nucleotides: TGCAGTGCTAGTGGTACTACGGAATACGAGCAGTACTTC. The encoded protein is CSASGTTEYEQYF.